Listed below are T cell receptor beta chains from one sample, sequenced in a study of T cell changes during pregnancy in multiple sclerosis. Only in-frame clones appear in the TCRdb table, and some are missing; sequencing was by immunoSEQ multiplex PCR. The sample lists around 30,000 clones; 85% to 90% were seen once. Material: CD8+ T cells from peripheral blood mononuclear cells, obtained in the third trimester of pregnancy. These receptors all come from a female donor with multiple sclerosis, enrolled in a pregnancy study. CDR3s include the opening cysteine and the closing phenylalanine or tryptophan. D genes are given only for firm matches. Clone size is given for some rows only: seen once, a few or many times, or a class if the clone is expanded.

size | J | D | V | DNA | CDR3
NA | TRBJ2-7 | TRBD1 | TRBV11-2 | TGTGCCAGCAGCTTAGATCAGGGGGACAGGGGGCTTTACGAGCAGTACTTC | CASSLDQGDRGLYEQYF
once | TRBJ2-5 | TRBD2 | TRBV19 | TGTGCCAGCTCAGACGGGGCGGGGGGCGAAGGGAAGACCCAGTACTTC | CASSDGAGGEGKTQYF
NA | TRBJ1-4 | NA | TRBV4-3 | TGCGCCAGCAGCCAAGCGGGAGCAACTAATGAAAAACTGTTTTTT | CASSQAGATNEKLFF
NA | TRBJ1-3 | TRBD1 | TRBV4-1 | TGCGCCAGCAGCCAAGATTGGGGGACAGATAACTCCCTAAACACCATATATTTT | CASSQDWGTDNSLNTIYF
NA | TRBJ1-2 | NA | TRBV9 | TGTGCCAGCAGCGTGGGGGGGGACTATGGCTACACCTTC | CASSVGGDYGYTF
NA | TRBJ1-5 | NA | TRBV4-2 | TGTGCCAGCAGCCACGGTGGTAGCAATCAGCCCCAGCATTTT | CASSHGGSNQPQHF
NA | TRBJ2-1 | NA | TRBV5-5 | TGTGCCAGCAGCTCGTACAATGAGCAGTTCTTC | CASSSYNEQFF
NA | TRBJ1-5 | NA | TRBV27 | TGTGCCAGCAGTTTGGGGGGGGGCAATCAGCCCCAGCATTTT | CASSLGGGNQPQHF
NA | TRBJ2-7 | NA | TRBV14 | TGTGCCAGCAGTTCAGCCTACGAGCAGTACTTC | CASSSAYEQYF
NA | TRBJ2-7 | TRBD1 | TRBV10-3 | TGTGCCATCAGTGAGGGGGGACAGGGAACCTACGAGCAGTACTTC | CAISEGGQGTYEQYF
NA | TRBJ2-1 | NA | TRBV12-1 | TGTGCCAGCAGCTGGGGTCCGAGGGCTAGCGGGGGTTTATTCTACAATGAGCAGTTCTTC | CASSWGPRASGGLFYNEQFF
once | TRBJ1-2 | NA | TRBV6-4 | TGTGCCAGCAGTGGGGAGGGCGGACCTAACTATGGCTACACCTTC | CASSGEGGPNYGYTF
NA | TRBJ2-7 | TRBD1 | TRBV6-4 | TGTGCCAGCAGCCAGGGGGCGGCTTACGAGCAGTACTTC | CASSQGAAYEQYF
NA | TRBJ1-2 | NA | TRBV9 | TGTGCCAGCAGCGTAGTGCGAGACAGCCTCGAGTATGGCTACACCTTC | CASSVVRDSLEYGYTF
NA | TRBJ2-3 | NA | TRBV10-3 | TGTGCCATCAGTGAGTCGAGGAGGGGAGTTGATACGCAGTATTTT | CAISESRRGVDTQYF
once | TRBJ1-1 | NA | TRBV10-3 | TGTGCCATCTCCAGCCCCTATACAGGGAACACTGAAGCTTTCTTT | CAISSPYTGNTEAFF
medium-sized | TRBJ2-1 | TRBD2 | TRBV4-2 | TGTGCCAGCAGCCAAGAGGCTAGCGGGGCTTACAATGAGCAGTTCTTC | CASSQEASGAYNEQFF
NA | TRBJ2-1 | NA | TRBV27 | TGTGCCAGCAGTTTAGATGGGAGCAATGAGCAGTTCTTC | CASSLDGSNEQFF
NA | TRBJ2-6 | NA | TRBV19 | TGCGGAACAGGTTCAGGGGCCAACGTCCTGACTTTC | CGTGSGANVLTF
NA | TRBJ1-2 | NA | TRBV7-2 | TGTGCCAGCAGCCCCGCAGGGACTAACTATGGCTACACCTTC | CASSPAGTNYGYTF
NA | TRBJ2-7 | TRBD1 | TRBV7-6 | TGTGCCAGCAGCGAGACAGGGGGACACGAGCAGTACTTC | CASSETGGHEQYF
NA | TRBJ2-1 | TRBD2 | TRBV7-9 | TGTGCCAGCAGCTTAGAATGGTCGGTAGCGGGGGGAACATACAATGAGCAGTTCTTC | CASSLEWSVAGGTYNEQFF